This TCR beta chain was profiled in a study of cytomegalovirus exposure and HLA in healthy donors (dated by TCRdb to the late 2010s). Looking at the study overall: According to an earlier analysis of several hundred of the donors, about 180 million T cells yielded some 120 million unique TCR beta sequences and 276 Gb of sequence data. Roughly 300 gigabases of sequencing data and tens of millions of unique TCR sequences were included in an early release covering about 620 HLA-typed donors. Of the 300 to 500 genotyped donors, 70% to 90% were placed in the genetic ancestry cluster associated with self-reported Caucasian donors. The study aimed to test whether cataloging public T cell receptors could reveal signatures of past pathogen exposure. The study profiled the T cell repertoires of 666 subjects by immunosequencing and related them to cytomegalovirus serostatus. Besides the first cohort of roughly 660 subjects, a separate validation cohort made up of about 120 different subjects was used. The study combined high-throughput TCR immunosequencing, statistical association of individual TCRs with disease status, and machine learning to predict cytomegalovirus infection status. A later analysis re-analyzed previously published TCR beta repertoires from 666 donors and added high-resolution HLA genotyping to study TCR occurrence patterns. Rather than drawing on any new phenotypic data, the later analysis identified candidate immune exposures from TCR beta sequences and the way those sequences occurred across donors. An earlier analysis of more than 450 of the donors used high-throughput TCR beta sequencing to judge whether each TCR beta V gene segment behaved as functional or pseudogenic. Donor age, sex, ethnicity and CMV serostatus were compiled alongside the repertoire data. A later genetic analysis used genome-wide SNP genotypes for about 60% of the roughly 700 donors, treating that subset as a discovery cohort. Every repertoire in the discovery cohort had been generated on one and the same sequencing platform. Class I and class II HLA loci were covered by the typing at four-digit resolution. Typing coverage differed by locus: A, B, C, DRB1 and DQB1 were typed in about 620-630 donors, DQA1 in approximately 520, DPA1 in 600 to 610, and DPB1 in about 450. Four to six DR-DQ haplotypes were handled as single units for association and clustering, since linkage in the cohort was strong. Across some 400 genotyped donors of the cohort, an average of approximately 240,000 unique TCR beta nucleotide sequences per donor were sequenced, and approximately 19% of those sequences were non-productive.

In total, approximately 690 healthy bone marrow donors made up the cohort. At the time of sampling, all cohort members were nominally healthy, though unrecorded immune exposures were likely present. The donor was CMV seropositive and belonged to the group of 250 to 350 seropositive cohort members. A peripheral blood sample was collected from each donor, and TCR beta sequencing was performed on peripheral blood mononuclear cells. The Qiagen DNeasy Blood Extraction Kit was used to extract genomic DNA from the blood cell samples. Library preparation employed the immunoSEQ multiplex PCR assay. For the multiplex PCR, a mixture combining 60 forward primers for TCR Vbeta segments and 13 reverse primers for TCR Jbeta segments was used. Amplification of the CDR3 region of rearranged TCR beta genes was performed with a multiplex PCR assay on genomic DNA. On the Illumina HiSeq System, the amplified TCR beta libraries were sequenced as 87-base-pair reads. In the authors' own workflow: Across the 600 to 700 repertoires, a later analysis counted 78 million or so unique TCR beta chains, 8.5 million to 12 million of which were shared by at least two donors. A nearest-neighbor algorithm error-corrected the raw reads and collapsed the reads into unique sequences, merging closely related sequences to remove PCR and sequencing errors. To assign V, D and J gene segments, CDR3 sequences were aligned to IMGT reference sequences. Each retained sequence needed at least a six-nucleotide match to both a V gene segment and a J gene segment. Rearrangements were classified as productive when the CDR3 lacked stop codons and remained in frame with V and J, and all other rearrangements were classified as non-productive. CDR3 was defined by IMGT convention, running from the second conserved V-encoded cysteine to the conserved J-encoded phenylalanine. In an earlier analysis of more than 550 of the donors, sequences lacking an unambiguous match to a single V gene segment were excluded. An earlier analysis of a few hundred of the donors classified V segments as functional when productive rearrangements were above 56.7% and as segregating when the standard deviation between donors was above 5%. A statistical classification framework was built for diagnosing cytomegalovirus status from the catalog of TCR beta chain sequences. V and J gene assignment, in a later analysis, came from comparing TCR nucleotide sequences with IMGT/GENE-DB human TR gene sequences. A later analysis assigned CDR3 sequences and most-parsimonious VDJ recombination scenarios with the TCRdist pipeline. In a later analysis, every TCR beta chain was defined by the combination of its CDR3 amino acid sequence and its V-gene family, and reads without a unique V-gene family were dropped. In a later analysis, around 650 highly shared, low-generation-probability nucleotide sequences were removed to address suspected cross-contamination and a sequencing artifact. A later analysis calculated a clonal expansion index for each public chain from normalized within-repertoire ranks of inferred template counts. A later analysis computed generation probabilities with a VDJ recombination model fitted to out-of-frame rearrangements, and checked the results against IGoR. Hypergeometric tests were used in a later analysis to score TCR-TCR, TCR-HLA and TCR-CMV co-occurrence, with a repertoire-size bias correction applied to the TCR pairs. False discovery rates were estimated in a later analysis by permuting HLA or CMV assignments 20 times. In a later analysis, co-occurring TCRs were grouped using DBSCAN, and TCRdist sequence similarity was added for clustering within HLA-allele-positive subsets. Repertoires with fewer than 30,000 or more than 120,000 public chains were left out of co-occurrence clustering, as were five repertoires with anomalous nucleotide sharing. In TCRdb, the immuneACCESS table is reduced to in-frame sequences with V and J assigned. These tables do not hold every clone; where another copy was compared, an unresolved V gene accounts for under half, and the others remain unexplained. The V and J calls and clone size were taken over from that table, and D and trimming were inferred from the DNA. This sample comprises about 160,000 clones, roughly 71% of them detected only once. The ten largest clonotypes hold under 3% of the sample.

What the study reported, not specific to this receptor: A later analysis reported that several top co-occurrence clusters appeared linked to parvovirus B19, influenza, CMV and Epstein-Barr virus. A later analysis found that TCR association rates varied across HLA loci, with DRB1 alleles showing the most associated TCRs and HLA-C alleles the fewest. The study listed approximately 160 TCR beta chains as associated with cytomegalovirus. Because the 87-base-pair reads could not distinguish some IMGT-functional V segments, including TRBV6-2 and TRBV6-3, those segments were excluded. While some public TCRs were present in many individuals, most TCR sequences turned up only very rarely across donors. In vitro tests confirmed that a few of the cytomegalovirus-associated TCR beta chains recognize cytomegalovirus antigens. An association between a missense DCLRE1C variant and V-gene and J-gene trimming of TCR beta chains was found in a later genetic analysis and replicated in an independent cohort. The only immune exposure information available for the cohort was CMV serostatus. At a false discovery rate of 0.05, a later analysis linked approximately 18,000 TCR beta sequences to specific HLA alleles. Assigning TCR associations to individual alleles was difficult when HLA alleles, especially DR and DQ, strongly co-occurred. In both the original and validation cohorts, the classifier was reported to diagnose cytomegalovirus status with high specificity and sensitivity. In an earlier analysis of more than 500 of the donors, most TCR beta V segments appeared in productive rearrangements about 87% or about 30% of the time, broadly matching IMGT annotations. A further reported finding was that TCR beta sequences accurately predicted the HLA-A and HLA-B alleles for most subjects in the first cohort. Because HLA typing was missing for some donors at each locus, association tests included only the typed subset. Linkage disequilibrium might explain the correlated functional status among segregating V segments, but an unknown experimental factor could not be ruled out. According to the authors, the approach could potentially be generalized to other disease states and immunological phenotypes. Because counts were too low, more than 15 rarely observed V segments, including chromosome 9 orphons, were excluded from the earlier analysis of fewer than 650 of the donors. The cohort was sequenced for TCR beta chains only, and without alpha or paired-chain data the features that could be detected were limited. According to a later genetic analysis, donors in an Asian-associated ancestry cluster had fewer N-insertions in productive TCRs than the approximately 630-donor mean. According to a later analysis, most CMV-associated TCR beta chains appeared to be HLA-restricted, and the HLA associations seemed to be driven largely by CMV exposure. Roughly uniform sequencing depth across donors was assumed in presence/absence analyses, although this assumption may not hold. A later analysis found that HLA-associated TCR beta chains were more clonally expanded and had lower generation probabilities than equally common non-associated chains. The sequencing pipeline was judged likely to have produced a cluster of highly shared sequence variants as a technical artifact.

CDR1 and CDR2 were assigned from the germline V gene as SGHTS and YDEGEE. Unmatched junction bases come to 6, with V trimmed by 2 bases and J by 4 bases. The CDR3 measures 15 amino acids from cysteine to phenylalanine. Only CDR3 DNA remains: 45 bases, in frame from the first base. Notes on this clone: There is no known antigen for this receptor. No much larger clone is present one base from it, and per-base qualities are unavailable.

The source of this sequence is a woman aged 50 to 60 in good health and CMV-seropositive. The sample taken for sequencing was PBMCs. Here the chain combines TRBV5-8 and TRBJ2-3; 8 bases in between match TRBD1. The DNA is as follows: TGTGCCAGCAGCTTAGGGGACAGGCCGCCAGATACGCAGTATTTT. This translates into CASSLGDRPPDTQYF.